These 28 T cell receptor beta chains were all obtained from the same sample, sequenced in a study of cytomegalovirus exposure and HLA in healthy donors. Both 60 Vbeta primers and 13 Jbeta primers went into the PCR. Assay: immunoSEQ multiplex PCR; the TCRdb copy retains only in-frame clones and omits some. The top ten clones hold approximately 2.6% of a sample with about 130,000 clones, around two thirds of them seen once. The specimen sequenced was PBMCs. Receptor source: a human donor in good health.

V and J are TRBV19 and TRBJ2-2, with unresolved D. The germline CDR1 and CDR2 sequences are LNHDA and SQIVND (reference sequence). Deletions cut 6 bases from V and 7 bases from J, with 6 bases between. The CDR3 is 11 residues long. Here the CDR3 reads CASRNSGELFF. Written as DNA, the CDR3 is TGTGCCAGTAGGAATAGCGGGGAGCTGTTTTTT.

This clone occurred a few times. This chain uses TRBV5-1 with TRBJ2-5; 10 bases line up with TRBD1. The CDR3 spans 16 residues. The germline CDR1 and CDR2 sequences are SGHRS and YFSETQ. The junction had 6 bases not matched to a gene; V was cut back by 0 bases and J by 4 bases. The CDR3 DNA follows: TGCGCCAGCAGCTTGGCCGACAGGGGGCTGGTAGAGACCCAGTACTTC. Encoded protein: CASSLADRGLVETQYF.

The CDR3 spells CSVSGQGRKHEQYF. DNA of the CDR3: TGCAGCGTCAGTGGACAGGGTCGAAAGCACGAGCAGTACTTC. The chain couples TRBV29-1 to TRBJ2-5, with 8 positions matching TRBD1. The J call may not be correct, given that the DNA end is closer to TRBJ2-7. CDR1 is SQVTM, CDR2 ANQGSEA, per germline. This CDR3 is 14 amino acids long.

This chain links TRBV14 with TRBJ2-1, with D perhaps TRBD2 (5 bases). V lost 0 bases, J lost 4 bases, and 10 bases lay in between. Germline-derived CDR1 and CDR2 are SGHDN and FVKESK. This CDR3 is built from 15 residues. Here the CDR3 DNA reads TGTGCCAGCAGCCAAGACTACTTAGCGTACAATGAGCAGTTCTTC. Its translation is CASSQDYLAYNEQFF.

This clone was seen once. The chain has TRBV11-2 and TRBJ2-5, with D maybe TRBD2 (5 bases). CDR3 length equals 15 residues. Trimming removed 3 bases at V and 2 bases at J, with 13 bases between. Germline values: CDR1 SGHAT, CDR2 FQNNGV. The CDR3 loop reads CASSLREGVQETQYF. CDR3 in DNA: TGTGCCAGCAGCTTGCGCGAGGGAGTTCAAGAGACCCAGTACTTC.

The gene calls are TRBV7-2 and TRBJ2-7, with D perhaps matching TRBD2 (5 bases). Trimming removed 4 bases from V and 0 bases from J, with 16 bases in between. Per the germline V gene, CDR1 is SGHTA and CDR2 is FQGNSA. The CDR3 length is 16 residues. CDR3 in DNA: TGTGCCAGCAGCTCCGCGGGCCAGCCCAGCTCCTACGAGCAGTACTTC. Its translation: CASSSAGQPSSYEQYF.

The count of this clone is one. The V gene is TRBV5-1, the J gene TRBJ2-1; 7 nucleotides line up with TRBD2. V trimming: 0 bases; J trimming: 2 bases; junction bases outside the gene matches: 2. The length of the CDR3 is 15 residues. Germline V lookup: CDR1 SGHRS, CDR2 YFSETQ. CDR3 sequence: CASSLVAGAYNEQFF. The CDR3 DNA reads as TGCGCCAGCAGCTTGGTGGCGGGGGCCTACAATGAGCAGTTCTTC.

The chain uses TRBV15 and TRBJ1-3, with D unclear. Trimming removed 0 bases at V and 0 bases at J, with 9 bases between. This CDR3 spans 16 amino acids. In germline, CDR1 is LNHNV, CDR2 YYDKDF (reference sequence). This chain's CDR3 is CATSRDGSSSGNTIYF. DNA of the CDR3: TGTGCCACCAGCAGAGATGGGTCTAGCTCTGGAAACACCATATATTTT.

V is TRBV5-1 and J is TRBJ2-2; possibly TRBD2 for D (6 bases). The CDR3 runs to 15 residues. Germline CDR1 and CDR2: SGHRS and YFSETQ. V was trimmed by 0 bases and J by 6 bases, leaving 12 bases between them. The CDR3 sequence is CASSLEGTSSGELFF. The CDR3, as DNA: TGCGCCAGCAGCTTGGAGGGTACTAGCTCCGGGGAGCTGTTTTTT.

The chain combines TRBV27 with TRBJ1-2; 9 nucleotides match TRBD1. The V gene's germline CDR1 is MNHEY and CDR2 SMNVEV (reference sequence). The CDR3 has 14 residues. J lost 1 base, V lost 4 bases, and 1 base had no gene match. DNA of the CDR3: TGTGCCAGCAGTTGGGACAGGGATAACTATGGCTACACCTTC. This sequence encodes CASSWDRDNYGYTF.

The chain links TRBV19 to TRBJ2-2; 8 positions agree with TRBD1. The CDR3 extends over 17 amino acids. Germline assignment: CDR1 LNHDA and CDR2 SQIVND (reference sequence). V lost 3 bases to trimming and J lost 6 bases; unmatched junction nucleotides: 12. The CDR3 region is CASSISAGGSYAGELFF. CDR3 in DNA: TGTGCCAGTAGTATCTCGGCAGGGGGCTCCTATGCCGGGGAGCTGTTTTTT.

The chain couples TRBV7-9 to TRBJ2-7, with 13 nucleotides matching TRBD2. This CDR3 spans 16 amino acids. The V and J ends lost 5 bases and 0 bases, in that order; junction bases with no gene match: 4. The germline V gene encodes CDR1 SEHNR and CDR2 FQNEAQ (reference sequence). CDR3 sequence (DNA): TGTGCCAGCAGCCTGGGACTAGCGGGACGCTCCTACGAGCAGTACTTC. As protein: CASSLGLAGRSYEQYF.

This rearrangement joins TRBV9 to TRBJ2-3, with TRBD2 matching over 11 bases. J was trimmed by 4 bases and V by 3 bases; bases with no gene match: 4. This CDR3 has 15 amino acids. CDR1 and CDR2 from the germline V gene are SGDLS and YYNGEE. CDR3 residues: CASSATSGKADTQYF. In DNA, the CDR3 is TGTGCCAGCAGCGCGACTAGCGGGAAGGCAGATACGCAGTATTTT. The complete variable domain, with remaining parts taken from reference TRBV9 and TRBJ2-3, reads DSGVTQTPKHLITATGQRVTLRCSPRSGDLSVYWYQQSLDQGLQFLIQYYNGEERAKGNILERFSAQQFPDLHSELNLSSLELGDSALYFCASSATSGKADTQYFGPGTRLTVL.

This clone was seen only a few times. At one end the junction does not follow the germline gene, possibly because of a read error. The genes are TRBV7-7 and TRBJ2-2; TRBD1 aligns across 7 bases. The germline V gene encodes CDR1 SSHAT and CDR2 FNYEAQ (reference sequence). This CDR3 region has 14 residues. For the CDR3, the DNA is TGTGCTAGCAGCTTAAAGGGGGCAACCGGGGAGCTGTTTTTT. It translates to CASSLKGATGELFF. Based on the CDR3 plus reference TRBV7-7 and TRBJ2-2, the full variable domain is GAGVSQSPRYKVTKRGQDVTLRCDPISSHATLYWYQQALGQGPEFLTYFNYEAQPDKSGLPSDRFSAERPEGSISTLTIQRTEQRDSAMYRCASSLKGATGELFFGEGSRLTVL.

The chain recombines TRBV7-9 with TRBJ1-2, with D hard to call. Trimming removed 7 bases at V and 6 bases at J, with 24 bases between. The CDR3 is 16 residues long. Germline V CDR1 and CDR2: SEHNR, FQNEAQ (reference sequence). The DNA of the CDR3 is TGTGCCAGCACCCCCTCATTTGGACGTGGGAGCAATGGCTACACCTTC. Its translation is CASTPSFGRGSNGYTF. Based on the CDR3 plus reference TRBV7-9 and TRBJ1-2, the full variable domain is DTGVSQNPRHKITKRGQNVTFRCDPISEHNRLYWYRQTLGQGPEFLTYFQNEAQLEKSRLLSDRFSAERPKGSFSTLEIQRTEQGDSAMYLCASTPSFGRGSNGYTFGSGTRLTVV.

This clone has a single count. The J gene is TRBJ2-7, the V gene TRBV7-2; 11 bases map to TRBD2. The length of the CDR3 is 14 residues. CDR1 is SGHTA and CDR2 is FQGNSA in the germline V gene. The trim removed 4 bases at V and 6 bases at J, leaving 5 bases unmatched. This chain's CDR3 is CASSSLAGVPEQYF. DNA for the CDR3: TGTGCCAGCAGCTCACTAGCGGGAGTCCCCGAGCAGTACTTC.

The rearrangement links TRBV15 to TRBJ2-3; D unresolved. The germline V and J ends were trimmed by 1 base and 2 bases, with 10 bases remaining between them. The CDR3 consists of 15 residues. Germline V gives CDR1 LNHNV, CDR2 YYDKDF (reference sequence). CDR3 protein: CATSRGETDTDTQYF. The CDR3, as DNA: TGTGCCACCAGCAGAGGCGAAACAGACACAGATACGCAGTATTTT.

This chain joins TRBV30 and TRBJ1-6; 8 bases align to TRBD1. This CDR3 is built from 15 residues. CDR1 and CDR2 (germline): GTSNPN, SVGIG (reference sequence). The junction had 14 bases not matched to a gene; V was cut back by 4 bases and J by 12 bases. The CDR3 DNA reads TGTGCCTGGACCGTTAATAGACAGGGGAGGGGACCCCTCCACTTT. Translated, it gives CAWTVNRQGRGPLHF.

The table lists this clone with a count of one. J is TRBJ1-4 and V is TRBV7-8; 10 bases match TRBD1. With 5 bases clipped from V and 5 bases from J, the junction kept 5 bases outside the gene matches. The CDR3 has 15 amino acids. Germline CDR1 is SGHVS and CDR2 is FQNEAQ. The chain's CDR3 is CASSITGQGNEKLFF. The CDR3 DNA sequence: TGTGCCAGCAGCATAACGGGACAGGGGAATGAAAAACTGTTTTTT. Full variable domain (remainder filled in from reference TRBV7-8 and TRBJ1-4): GAGVSQSPRYKVAKRGQDVALRCDPISGHVSLFWYQQALGQGPEFLTYFQNEAQLDKSGLPSDRFFAERPEGSVSTLKIQRTQQEDSAVYLCASSITGQGNEKLFFGSGTQLSVL.

The rearrangement joins TRBV19 to TRBJ2-7; 10 bases match TRBD2. In germline, CDR1 is LNHDA, CDR2 SQIVND (reference sequence). The CDR3 extends over 13 amino acids. The J segment lost 4 bases and the V segment lost 9 bases, leaving 6 bases of the junction unmatched. In DNA form, the CDR3 reads TGTGCCAGCCGACTAGCGGGTTCTTACGAGCAGTACTTC. Amino acids: CASRLAGSYEQYF.

This clone has only one observation. The junction departs from germline at one end; a sequencing error may be responsible. The gene calls are TRBV28 and TRBJ2-7; weak D call: TRBD1 (6 bases). From germline, CDR1 is MDHEN and CDR2 SYDVKM. This CDR3 has 12 amino acids. The CDR3 nucleotides are TGTGCCAGCAGTGGATACGACAGGCAGGGATTGTTC. Protein product: CASSGYDRQGLF.

This clone was counted between two and nine times. The J gene is TRBJ2-1, the V gene TRBV28, with 11 bases fitting TRBD2. The CDR3 loop spans 15 amino acids. The germline V gene has CDR1 MDHEN and CDR2 SYDVKM. V trimming: 8 bases; J trimming: 9 bases; junction bases outside the gene matches: 12. Here the CDR3 reads CASLLRSGRAGEQFF. The DNA of the CDR3 is TGTGCCAGCTTGTTACGTAGCGGGAGGGCCGGTGAGCAGTTCTTC.

For this clone: The junction departs from the called germline gene at one end, perhaps through a read error. The chain has TRBV7-9 and TRBJ1-2; TRBD1 aligns across 7 bases. The CDR3 is 19 amino acids. The germline V gene encodes CDR1 SEHNR and CDR2 FQNEAQ (reference sequence). The CDR3 is CSSSQTRASRGVPNYGYTF. The CDR3 region has the DNA TGTTCCAGCAGCCAAACCAGAGCGTCCAGGGGGGTCCCTAACTATGGCTACACCTTC.

The chain recombines TRBV19 with TRBJ2-6, with D possibly matching TRBD1 (6 bases). The CDR3 has 15 amino acids. Looked up from germline, CDR1 is LNHDA and CDR2 is SQIVND (reference sequence). V was cut by 5 bases and J by 2 bases, with 10 bases left in between. The CDR3 coding sequence is TGTGCCAGTAGTGAACAGGGAACTGGGGCCAACGTCCTGACTTTC. The encoded protein is CASSEQGTGANVLTF.

The V and J genes are TRBV28 and TRBJ1-1; D not certain. Germline V gene data show CDR1 as MDHEN and CDR2 as SYDVKM. CDR3 length: 13 residues. V was shortened by 5 bases and J by 4 bases, with 11 bases between the two germline ends. Here the CDR3 reads CASSLSRVTEAFF. The CDR3 DNA is TGTGCCAGCAGTCTATCGAGGGTCACTGAAGCTTTCTTT.

The CDR3 spells CASSSGTGEQTQYF. The CDR3 coding sequence is TGTGCCAGCAGCTCCGGGACAGGGGAACAGACCCAGTACTTC. This chain joins TRBV7-3 and TRBJ2-5; TRBD1 aligns across 10 bases. Germline loops: CDR1 SGHTA, CDR2 FQGTGA. The trim removed 4 bases at V and 6 bases at J, leaving 5 bases unmatched. The CDR3 consists of 14 residues.

The CDR3 DNA reads TGTGCCACTAAGAAAGCAGGGGGTCGAGAGACCCAGTACTTC. Amino acids: CATKKAGGRETQYF. V and J are TRBV13 and TRBJ2-5; 7 bases agree with TRBD1. This CDR3 comprises 14 residues. The J segment lost 4 bases and the V segment lost 10 bases, leaving 12 bases of the junction unmatched. From germline, CDR1 is PRHDT and CDR2 FYEKMQ (reference sequence).

The chain carries TRBV23-1 and TRBJ1-2; no firm D call. TRBV23-1 is an open reading frame whose function is uncertain. The CDR3 consists of 15 residues. The V gene lost 0 bases and the J gene lost 0 bases, with 8 bases spanning the gap. The CDR3 loop is CASSQSMQSNYGYTF. CDR3 DNA sequence: TGCGCCAGCAGTCAATCTATGCAGTCTAACTATGGCTACACCTTC.